A selection of T cell receptor beta chains follows, all from one sample in a study of blood T cells in healthy people across ages. MiXCR, applied by TCRdb to the 5' RACE reads, yields one record per CDR3 protein. The sample shows roughly 680,000 distinct CDR3 sequences, under 65% of them seen only once. The sample consisted of blood. Receptors were obtained from a woman at least 80 years old in good health. CDR3s leave out the opening cysteine and the closing phenylalanine or tryptophan. The order of the fields is V gene, CDR3 protein.

TRBV7-9 | ASSFSGVQY
TRBV20-1 | SATWAGTVNTEAF
TRBV20-1 | SAVSGGFSTDTQY
TRBV18 | ASSPQTLNTEAF
TRBV5-1 | ASSHTASGGDTDTQY
TRBV6-2/TRBV6-3 | ASKVASGVYEQY
TRBV7-2 | ASSPIPPGQQNEAF
TRBV5-1 | ASRQAGGTYNEQF
TRBV20-1 | SARDNRAQGDTQY
TRBV3-1 | ASSQEGQGMRNYGYT
TRBV27 | ASSFRDIAASPSSRFYNSPLH
TRBV6-5 | ASIYGGDYT
TRBV4-1 | ASSHVQTEDYEQY
TRBV5-1 | ASSLVNFPYNEQF
TRBV7-9 | ASTSQGQGNTGELF
TRBV27 | ASSLTRAPNTEAF